The 23 T cell receptor beta chains in this list originate from one sample, sequenced in a study of cytomegalovirus exposure and HLA in healthy donors. Primers: 60 Vbeta forward and 13 Jbeta reverse. The repertoire was sequenced with immunoSEQ multiplex PCR; TCRdb's copy has only in-frame clones and lacks some. This table holds about 140,000 clones, over 60% found once. Sample: PBMCs. The receptor source for this set is a woman between 45 and 65 years old in good health and CMV-seronegative.

This clone was counted once. The gene calls are TRBV6-5 and TRBJ2-5; 13 bases agree with TRBD2. The CDR3 runs 15 residues. The J segment lost 4 bases and the V segment lost 4 bases, leaving 3 bases of the junction unmatched. Germline V gives CDR1 MNHEY, CDR2 SVGAGI. As DNA, the CDR3 is TGTGCCAGCAGTTCCGGGACTAGCGGGGTAGAGACCCAGTACTTC. Protein product: CASSSGTSGVETQYF.

This chain links TRBV18 with TRBJ1-1; D is uncertain. V was shortened by 3 bases and J by 1 base, with 9 bases between the two germline ends. CDR3 size: 14 residues. Looked up from germline, CDR1 is KGHSH and CDR2 is LQKENI. The CDR3 bases are TGTGCCAGCTCACCGGTACACACGAACACTGAAGCTTTCTTT. This sequence encodes CASSPVHTNTEAFF.

This clone was counted a few times. The gene calls are TRBV6-1 and TRBJ1-6; D remains unclear. The V end lost 3 bases, the J end lost 11 bases, and 5 bases lay between the germline ends. CDR3 length equals 11 residues. CDR1 is MNHNS and CDR2 is SASEGT in the germline V gene. Here the CDR3 reads CASSEAAPLHF. The CDR3 DNA follows: TGTGCCAGCAGTGAGGCGGCACCCCTCCACTTT.

The chain links TRBV5-1 to TRBJ2-1; perhaps TRBD1 as D (5 bases). Between the trimmed V and J ends, which lost 0 bases and 5 bases, there was a span of 12 bases. Per the germline V gene, CDR1 is SGHRS and CDR2 is YFSETQ. The CDR3 has 15 residues. The CDR3 sequence: CASSLAQGWDNEQFF. The CDR3 nucleotides read TGCGCCAGCAGCTTGGCGCAGGGTTGGGACAATGAGCAGTTCTTC.

J is TRBJ2-4 and V is TRBV21-1; TRBD1 was called by the table and not checked on the DNA. TRBV21-1 is listed as a pseudogene. The CDR3 sequence is 17 residues long. CDR3 in amino acids: CASSKEPDSGSKNIQYF. For the CDR3, the DNA is TGTGCCAGCAGCAAAGAACCGGACAGCGGTTCCAAAAACATTCAGTACTTC.

This clone was counted once. The chain has TRBV2 and TRBJ1-6, with 7 positions matching TRBD1. V was pared by 9 bases and J by 8 bases, with 7 bases of the junction left unmatched. Germline V gene lookup returns CDR1 SNHLY and CDR2 FYNNEI. This CDR3 region has 13 residues. Here the CDR3 reads CASKGAQDSPLHF. The CDR3 DNA reads TGTGCCAGTAAGGGGGCTCAGGATTCACCCCTCCACTTT.

V gene TRBV19 combines with J gene TRBJ1-6; 8 nucleotides line up with TRBD1. With V trimmed by 5 bases and J by 9 bases, 6 bases remained unmatched. The V gene's germline CDR1 is LNHDA and CDR2 SQIVND (reference sequence). The CDR3 has 14 residues. This CDR3 is CASSPTGGGSPLHF. In nucleotides, the CDR3 is TGTGCCAGTAGTCCCACAGGGGGAGGTTCACCCCTCCACTTT.

The chain is built from TRBV4-3 and TRBJ2-3, with 12 bases lining up with TRBD2. This CDR3 region has 16 residues. The junction had 5 bases not matched to a gene; V was cut back by 1 base and J by 6 bases. Germline CDR1 is LGHNA and CDR2 is YSLEER. The chain's CDR3 is CASSQGLAGAGDTQYF. CDR3 sequence (DNA): TGCGCCAGCAGCCAAGGACTAGCGGGGGCCGGGGATACGCAGTATTTT.

The table lists this clone with a few counts. V and J are TRBV19 and TRBJ1-2, with D uncertain. This CDR3 is 16 amino acids long. Germline assignment: CDR1 LNHDA and CDR2 SQIVND (reference sequence). Trimming pared 5 bases from V and 5 bases from J, leaving 21 bases between. CDR3 sequence reads: CASSPQGRGTGYGYTF. The CDR3 DNA sequence: TGTGCCAGTAGTCCTCAAGGACGGGGAACTGGGTATGGCTACACCTTC.

The CDR3, as DNA: TGTGCCAGCAGCGTGTTACAGGGGGGCGATACGCAGTATTTT. This encodes CASSVLQGGDTQYF. The chain has TRBV9 and TRBJ2-3, with TRBD1 identical over 8 bases. The CDR3 is made up of 14 amino acids. V shed 2 bases and J 6 bases; nucleotides not matched to a gene: 5. Germline assignment: CDR1 SGDLS and CDR2 YYNGEE.

The rearrangement links TRBV4-2 to TRBJ2-3; 9 bases agree with TRBD2. Germline V gene lookup returns CDR1 LGHNA and CDR2 YNFKEQ. The CDR3 totals 17 residues. V lost 4 bases to trimming and J lost 3 bases; unmatched junction nucleotides: 11. The CDR3 sequence: CASSPSFGSGGTDTQYF. CDR3 coding DNA: TGTGCCAGCAGCCCCAGTTTTGGAAGCGGGGGGACAGATACGCAGTATTTT.

The chain uses TRBV2 and TRBJ2-5, with 11 bases that match TRBD2. The CDR3 consists of 15 residues. With V trimmed by 8 bases and J by 2 bases, 7 bases remained unmatched. The germline CDR1 and CDR2 sequences are SNHLY and FYNNEI. The CDR3 here is CASRLLAGAQETQYF. DNA of the CDR3: TGTGCCAGCCGACTACTAGCGGGGGCGCAAGAGACCCAGTACTTC. Full variable domain (outside the CDR3, taken from reference TRBV2 and TRBJ2-5): EPEVTQTPSHQVTQMGQEVILRCVPISNHLYFYWYRQILGQKVEFLVSFYNNEISEKSEIFDDQFSVERPDGSNFTLKIRSTKLEDSAMYFCASRLLAGAQETQYFGPGTRLLVL.

The CDR3 DNA sequence: TGTGCCAGCACCACCAGGAGCAATCAGCCCCAGCATTTT. Translated, it gives CASTTRSNQPQHF. This sequence joins TRBV28 and TRBJ1-5; D unclear. The ends were cut back, 7 bases at V and 1 base at J, with 8 bases in the middle. The CDR3 consists of 13 residues. Germline CDR1 reads MDHEN; CDR2 reads SYDVKM.

The chain links TRBV6-5 to TRBJ1-1; 9 nucleotides match TRBD1. Looked up from germline, CDR1 is MNHEY and CDR2 is SVGAGI. The CDR3 covers 14 residues. The trim removed 6 bases at V and 5 bases at J, leaving 7 bases unmatched. The CDR3 sequence: CASRRDREGTEAFF. In DNA, the CDR3 is TGTGCCAGCAGGAGGGACAGGGAGGGGACTGAAGCTTTCTTT.

The chain employs TRBV19 and TRBJ2-3; 11 nucleotides agree with TRBD2. The CDR3 length is 14 residues. The J segment lost 7 bases and the V segment lost 6 bases, leaving 6 bases of the junction unmatched. From germline, CDR1 is LNHDA and CDR2 SQIVND (reference sequence). CDR3 amino acids: CASRPLAGGHTQYF. CDR3 coding DNA: TGTGCCAGTAGACCTCTAGCGGGGGGCCATACGCAGTATTTT.

The chain couples TRBV11-2 to TRBJ1-1; tentative D call: TRBD1 (5 bases). Trimming pared 6 bases from V and 4 bases from J, leaving 15 bases between. The length of the CDR3 is 14 residues. CDR1 and CDR2 (germline): SGHAT, FQNNGV. CDR3: CASRPRGGTTEAFF. Written as DNA, the CDR3 is TGTGCCAGCAGACCGAGGGGAGGGACCACTGAAGCTTTCTTT.

The rearrangement links TRBV30 to TRBJ1-1; D may be TRBD1 (5 bases). The germline V gene encodes CDR1 GTSNPN and CDR2 SVGIG (reference sequence). V lost 0 bases and J 5 bases, leaving 10 bases between the germline ends. This CDR3 is built from 13 residues. The CDR3: CAWSVGGGTEAFF. As DNA, the CDR3 is TGTGCCTGGAGTGTTGGGGGGGGAACTGAAGCTTTCTTT.

The genes are TRBV2 and TRBJ2-2; 9 bases agree with TRBD2. Germline V gene lookup returns CDR1 SNHLY and CDR2 FYNNEI. The CDR3 has 15 residues. V lost 6 bases, J lost 6 bases, and 8 bases stayed unmatched. In DNA, the CDR3 is TGTGCCAGCAGATTAGCGGGGGTGGAATCCGGGGAGCTGTTTTTT. The encoded protein is CASRLAGVESGELFF.

The chain is built from TRBV4-2 and TRBJ1-1; 12 bases match TRBD1. The CDR3 consists of 16 residues. V was pared by 3 bases and J by 1 base, with 3 bases of the junction left unmatched. Germline CDR1 reads LGHNA; CDR2 reads YNFKEQ. The CDR3 DNA sequence: TGTGCCAGCAGCCAGGGACAGGGGGCGCGGAACACTGAAGCTTTCTTT. This translates into CASSQGQGARNTEAFF.

The chain uses TRBV7-8 and TRBJ2-1; D possibly corresponds to TRBD1 (5 bases). Trimming stripped 2 bases from V and 1 base from J, with 15 bases between. CDR1 and CDR2 (germline): SGHVS, FQNEAQ. There are 17 residues in the CDR3. CDR3 nucleotide sequence: TGTGCCAGCAGCTTATTTGTGCGGCAGGGTTCCTACAATGAGCAGTTCTTC. This encodes CASSLFVRQGSYNEQFF.

The chain joins TRBV7-2 to TRBJ1-4, with 10 bases matching TRBD1. V shed 5 bases, J shed 6 bases, and the junction held 6 bases outside the gene matches. Germline V gives CDR1 SGHTA, CDR2 FQGNSA. The CDR3 is made up of 15 amino acids. DNA of the CDR3: TGTGCCAGCAGCGTACGGACAGGGGGAGATGAAAAACTGTTTTTT. Translation: CASSVRTGGDEKLFF.

This chain connects TRBV5-4 to TRBJ2-1; a possible D gene is TRBD1 (5 bases). The germline V gene has CDR1 SGHNT and CDR2 YYREEE (reference sequence). The CDR3 is made up of 15 amino acids. Trimming took 4 bases from V and 3 from J, leaving 14 bases between them. In DNA form, the CDR3 reads TGTGCCAGCAGCCAAAAAATGACAGACTACAATGAGCAGTTCTTC. As protein: CASSQKMTDYNEQFF.

The chain carries TRBV2 and TRBJ2-2; a possible D gene is TRBD2 (5 bases). V was trimmed by 4 bases and J by 4 bases, leaving 13 bases between them. This CDR3 contains 15 residues. In germline, CDR1 is SNHLY, CDR2 FYNNEI. The CDR3 protein is CASSASLRGTGELFF. In DNA form, the CDR3 reads TGTGCCAGCAGTGCTTCTTTACGGGGCACCGGGGAGCTGTTTTTT.